The sequence of this T cell receptor (beta chain) was determined in a study of CD8 T cells in Susac syndrome. The CDR3 runs 18 residues. The germline CDR1 and CDR2 sequences are SGDLS and YYNGEE. The V end lost 0 bases, the J end lost 2 bases, and 18 bases lay between the germline ends. Random hexamers primed reverse transcription of about 0.45 to 1 ug RNA. Via MiXCR, TCRdb re-called the immunoSEQ multiplex PCR reads, giving one row per CDR3 protein. The sample has roughly 80,000 distinct CDR3 sequences, 94% seen once; the top ten hold roughly 0.26%. The J gene is TRBJ2-1, the V gene TRBV9; D might be TRBD2 (5 bases). The origin of this receptor is a human donor in good health. The material sequenced was CD8+ T cells from PBMCs. This CDR3 reads CASSVALGEGSPYNEQFF. CDR3 nucleotide sequence: TGTGCCAGCAGCGTAGCCCTGGGTGAGGGTTCTCCCTACAATGAGCAGTTCTTC.